The sequence of this T cell receptor (beta chain) was determined in a study of blood T cell repertoires in COVID-19. Study overall: There were acute and convalescent COVID-19 samples, and they came from the United States, Italy and Spain. PBMCs, B-cell-depleted T cells, or T cells provided the cDNA or gDNA that made up the material.

In the original analysis: It was from reference gene primer amplification that nucleated cell counts were estimated. Assay: immunoSEQ multiplex PCR; the TCRdb copy retains only in-frame clones and omits some. That table gives V, J and clone size, and the DNA gave D and trimming. Of about 280,000 clones listed, approximately 86% are singletons. Enrollment of patients from Seattle took place during active infection, with longitudinal follow-up. Sequencing was carried out using peripheral blood. The source of this sequence is a woman between 70 and 85 years old with COVID-19, enrolled during active disease.

The CDR3 nucleotides are TGTGCCAGCAGTTCAGGGTGGGGCACCGGGGAGCTGTTTTTT. Translation: CASSSGWGTGELFF. The chain has TRBV25-1 and TRBJ2-2, with D perhaps matching TRBD1 (5 bases). This CDR3 has 14 residues. Germline V gene lookup returns CDR1 MGHDK and CDR2 SYGVNS. V lost 5 bases, J lost 4 bases, and 11 bases lay in between.